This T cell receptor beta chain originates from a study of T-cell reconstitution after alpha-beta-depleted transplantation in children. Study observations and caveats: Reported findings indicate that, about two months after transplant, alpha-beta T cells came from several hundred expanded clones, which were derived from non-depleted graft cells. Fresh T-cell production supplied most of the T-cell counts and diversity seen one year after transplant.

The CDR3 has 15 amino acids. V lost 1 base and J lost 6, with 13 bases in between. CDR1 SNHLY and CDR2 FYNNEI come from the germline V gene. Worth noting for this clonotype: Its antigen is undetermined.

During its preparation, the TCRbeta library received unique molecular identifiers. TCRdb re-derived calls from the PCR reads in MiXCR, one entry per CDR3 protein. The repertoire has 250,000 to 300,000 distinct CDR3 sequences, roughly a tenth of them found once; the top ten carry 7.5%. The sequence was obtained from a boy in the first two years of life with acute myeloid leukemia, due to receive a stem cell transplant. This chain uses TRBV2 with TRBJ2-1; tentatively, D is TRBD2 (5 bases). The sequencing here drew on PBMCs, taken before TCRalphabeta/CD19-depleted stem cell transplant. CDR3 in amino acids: CASSEGLARFNEQFF. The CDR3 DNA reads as TGTGCCAGCAGTGAAGGTTTAGCGCGATTCAATGAGCAGTTCTTC.